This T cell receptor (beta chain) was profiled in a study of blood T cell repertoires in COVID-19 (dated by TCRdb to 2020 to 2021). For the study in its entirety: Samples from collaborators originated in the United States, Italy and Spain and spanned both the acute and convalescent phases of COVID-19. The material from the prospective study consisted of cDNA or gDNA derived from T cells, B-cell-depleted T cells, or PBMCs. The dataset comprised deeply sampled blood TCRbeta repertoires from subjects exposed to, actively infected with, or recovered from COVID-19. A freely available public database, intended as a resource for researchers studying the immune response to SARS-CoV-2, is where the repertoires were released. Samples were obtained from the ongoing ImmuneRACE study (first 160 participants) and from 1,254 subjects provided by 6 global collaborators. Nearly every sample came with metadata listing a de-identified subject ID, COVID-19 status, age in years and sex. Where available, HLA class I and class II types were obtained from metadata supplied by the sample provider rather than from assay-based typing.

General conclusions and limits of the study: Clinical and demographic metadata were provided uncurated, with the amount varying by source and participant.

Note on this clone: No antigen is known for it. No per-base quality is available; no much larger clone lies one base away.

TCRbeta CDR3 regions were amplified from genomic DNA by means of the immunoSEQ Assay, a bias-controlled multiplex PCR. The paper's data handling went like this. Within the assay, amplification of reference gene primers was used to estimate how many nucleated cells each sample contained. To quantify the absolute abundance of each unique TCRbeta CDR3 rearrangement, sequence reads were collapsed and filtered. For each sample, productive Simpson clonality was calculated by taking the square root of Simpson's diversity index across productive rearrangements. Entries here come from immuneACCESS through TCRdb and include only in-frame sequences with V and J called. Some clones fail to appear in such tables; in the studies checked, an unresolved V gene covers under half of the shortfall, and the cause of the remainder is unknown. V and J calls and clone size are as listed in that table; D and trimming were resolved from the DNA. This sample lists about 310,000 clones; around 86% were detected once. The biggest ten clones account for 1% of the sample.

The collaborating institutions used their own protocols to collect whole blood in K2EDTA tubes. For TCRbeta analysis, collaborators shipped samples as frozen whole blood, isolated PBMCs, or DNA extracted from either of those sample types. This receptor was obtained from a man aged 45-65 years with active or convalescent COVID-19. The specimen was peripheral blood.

CDR3 protein: CASSLSEGGIQYF. In nucleotides, the sequence is TGTGCCAGCAGTTTAAGTGAGGGAGGCATTCAGTACTTC. The rearranged segments are TRBV28 and TRBJ2-4; TRBD2 is a weak D gene call, 6 bases matching. The cysteine opens and the phenylalanine closes a CDR3 of 13 amino acids. CDR3 DNA only is kept here, 39 bases in frame from base 1. The V end loses 2 bases and the J end loses 9 bases, and a stretch of 11 bases separates them. According to the germline V gene, CDR1 reads MDHEN and CDR2 reads SYDVKM.